This TCR beta chain was found in a study of control samples from healthy donors and cancer patients. Produced via immunoSEQ multiplex PCR; TCRdb's table is partial and in-frame only. The sample holds more than 45,000 clones, more than 85% seen once. The CDR3 sequence is 15 residues long. V lost 1 base and J lost 2; bases outside the gene matches: 2. Germline V gene data show CDR1 as LGHDT and CDR2 as YNNKEL (reference sequence). The chain combines TRBV3-1 (or the pseudogene TRBV3-2) with TRBJ1-3; 7 nucleotides line up with TRBD1. Sequencing was done on a sample of PBMCs. This clonotype was obtained from a man aged 30 to 45 with colorectal cancer. The DNA of the CDR3 is TGTGCCAGCAGCCAAGGAGGGGGCACTGGAAACACCATATATTTT. Translation: CASSQGGGTGNTIYF.